One and the same sample provided the 8 T cell receptor beta chains below, sequenced in a study of shared clonotypes between healthy human individuals. The method was immunoSEQ multiplex PCR; TCRdb's version includes in-frame clones alone and lacks a portion of them. Of millions of clones in the sample, 85% to 95% were seen once. The sequenced material came from naive CD4+ T cells sorted from blood. Subset given: CD45RA+ positively selected. These receptors all come from a man aged 18 to 35 in good health.

This chain links TRBV11-2 with TRBJ2-1; 7 nucleotides agree with TRBD2. The germline gives CDR1 SGHAT, CDR2 FQNNGV. Trimming took 4 bases from V and 3 from J; bases not matched to a gene: 3. This CDR3 contains 14 residues. The CDR3 nucleotides are TGTGCCAGCAGCTCGGGGGGTTACTACAATGAGCAGTTCTTC. It is translated as CASSSGGYYNEQFF.

V is TRBV30 and J is TRBJ2-5; D might be TRBD1 (5 bases). Trimming took 1 base from V and 1 from J, leaving 13 bases between them. This CDR3 is built from 15 residues. Germline-derived CDR1 and CDR2 are GTSNPN and SVGIG (reference sequence). The CDR3 bases are TGTGCCTGGAGTGCCCCCAGGGTAGGCCAAGAGACCCAGTACTTC. Encoded protein: CAWSAPRVGQETQYF.

The J gene is TRBJ1-2, the V gene TRBV9, with D maybe TRBD1 (5 bases). From germline, CDR1 is SGDLS and CDR2 YYNGEE. The CDR3 covers 14 residues. Trimming removed 6 bases at V and 6 bases at J, with 18 bases between. The CDR3 sequence: CASTANRGGDGYTF. The CDR3 DNA reads TGTGCCAGCACCGCTAATCGGGGAGGGGATGGCTACACCTTC.

The V call is TRBV5-4, the J call TRBJ2-7; D is ambiguous. Looked up from germline, CDR1 is SGHNT and CDR2 is YYREEE (reference sequence). The CDR3 consists of 13 residues. The V end was cut by 4 bases, the J end by 4 bases, with 12 bases between. The DNA of the CDR3 is TGTGCCAGCAGCCCTGCGCCTCTTTACGAGCAGTACTTC. This sequence encodes CASSPAPLYEQYF.

The chain has TRBV4-1 and TRBJ2-7; D may match TRBD1 or TRBD2 (5 bases each). This CDR3 comprises 15 residues. V shed 0 bases and J shed 3 bases, with 12 bases lying between them. CDR1 is MGHRA, CDR2 YSYEKL, per germline. The CDR3 reads CASSQDLGVIYEQYF. CDR3 bases: TGCGCCAGCAGCCAAGATCTGGGGGTAATCTACGAGCAGTACTTC.

As concerns this clone: Other DNA sequences from this sample encode an identical CDR3 as well. This chain links TRBV30 with TRBJ1-1, with D unclear. Trimming stripped 5 bases from V and 0 bases from J, with 7 bases between. CDR3 length: 12 amino acids. Germline-derived CDR1 and CDR2 are GTSNPN and SVGIG (reference sequence). In nucleotides, the CDR3 is TGTGCCTGGGGAAGGCTGAACACTGAAGCTTTCTTT. It translates to CAWGRLNTEAFF.

The sample holds one count of this clone. The CDR3 sequence: CASSQARMTEAFF. Written as DNA, the CDR3 is TGCGCCAGCAGCCAAGCACGGATGACGGAAGCTTTCTTT. The rearrangement joins TRBV4-1 to TRBJ1-1; D is undetermined. The germline V gene has CDR1 MGHRA and CDR2 YSYEKL. This CDR3 has 13 amino acids. V was pared by 1 base and J by 8 bases, with 11 bases between.

The chain joins TRBV5-1 to TRBJ2-1, with D maybe TRBD2 (5 bases). V was cut by 5 bases and J by 8 bases, with 8 bases left in between. The CDR3 is 11 amino acids. The germline V gene has CDR1 SGHRS and CDR2 YFSETQ. The CDR3 region has the DNA TGCGCCAGCAGAGTCGGGGATGAGCAGTTCTTC. Protein: CASRVGDEQFF. The variable domain in full, completed from reference TRBV5-1 and TRBJ2-1, reads KAGVTQTPRYLIKTRGQQVTLSCSPISGHRSVSWYQQTPGQGLQFLFEYFSETQRNKGNFPGRFSGRQFSNSRSEMNVSTLELGDSALYLCASRVGDEQFFGPGTRLTVL.